Presented here are 10 T cell receptor beta chains from one specimen sequenced in a study of T cells in Graves' hyperthyroidism and ophthalmopathy. RNA transcripts served as the template for amplifying TCR beta CDR3 regions. The HTBI primer set drove a first-round RT-PCR of the TCR CDR3. From the multiplex PCR reads, TCRdb called clonotypes with MiXCR, one entry per CDR3 protein. Altogether 300,000 to 500,000 distinct CDR3 sequences are present, about 15% being singletons, with the ten largest covering around a third. Sequencing was carried out using blood. Receptors originate from a woman in her 30s with Graves' hyperthyroidism.

This clonotype was detected a few times. The V and J genes are TRBV5-1 and TRBJ1-1; TRBD1 might be the D (6 bases). Germline loops: CDR1 SGHRS, CDR2 YFSETQ. V shed 2 bases and J shed 1 base, with 18 bases lying between them. The CDR3 is made up of 17 amino acids. The CDR3 protein is CASSLWGALEANTEAFF. In DNA form, the CDR3 reads TGCGCCAGCAGCTTATGGGGGGCCCTGGAAGCGAACACTGAAGCTTTCTTT.

There are many counts of this clonotype. This chain links TRBV2 with TRBJ2-3; D may be TRBD1 (5 bases). CDR1 is SNHLY and CDR2 is FYNNEI in the germline V gene. Deletions cut 4 bases from V and 4 bases from J, with 12 bases between. The CDR3 spans 14 residues. CDR3 DNA: TGTGCCAGCAGTGGAGACAGTAGGTCAGATACGCAGTATTTT. Translating it yields CASSGDSRSDTQYF.

In its sample, this clonotype was seen once. This rearrangement joins TRBV11-2 to TRBJ2-3; D tentatively reads TRBD1 or TRBD2 (5 bases each). There are 16 residues in the CDR3. V shed 5 bases and J shed 7 bases, with 22 bases lying between them. CDR1 and CDR2 from the germline V gene are SGHAT and FQNNGV. This CDR3 reads CASSPLMGRLVYTQYF. The CDR3 DNA sequence: TGTGCCAGCAGCCCCCTCATGGGACGCCTGGTCTATACGCAGTATTTT.

Here the CDR3 DNA reads TGTGCCAGCAGCGGGGACTTAAGAAGTTCACCCCTCCACTTT. Translating it yields CASSGDLRSSPLHF. This chain connects TRBV6-1 to TRBJ1-6; a possible D gene is TRBD1 (5 bases). The CDR3 consists of 14 residues. The germline gives CDR1 MNHNS, CDR2 SASEGT. The germline V and J ends were trimmed by 6 bases and 9 bases, with 15 bases remaining between them.

This clonotype was seen a few times. The chain combines TRBV20-1 with TRBJ1-2, with TRBD1 matching over 9 bases. Trimming at V came to 5 bases and at J to 4 bases, leaving 8 bases not matched to a gene. There are 14 residues in the CDR3. Germline loops: CDR1 DFQATT, CDR2 SNEGSKA (reference sequence). The CDR3 nucleotides read TGCAGTGCTCGCCGGGACAGGGAAAGCTATGGCTACACCTTC. The encoded protein is CSARRDRESYGYTF.

CDR3 nucleotide sequence: TGTGCCAGCAGACAGGGAAGTAGGAACTATGGCTACACCTTC. Protein sequence: CASRQGSRNYGYTF. The rearrangement joins TRBV6-1 to TRBJ1-2, with D perhaps TRBD1 (6 bases). The CDR3 is made up of 14 amino acids. From germline, CDR1 is MNHNS and CDR2 SASEGT. Trimming took 6 bases from V and 2 from J, leaving 13 bases between them.

The rearrangement links TRBV28 to TRBJ2-3, with 8 bases identical to TRBD1. V lost 10 bases and J lost 3; bases outside the gene matches: 9. There are 14 residues in the CDR3. CDR1 is MDHEN and CDR2 is SYDVKM in the germline V gene. This CDR3 reads CAITGTGVTDTQYF. CDR3 coding DNA: TGTGCCATTACCGGGACAGGAGTTACAGATACGCAGTATTTT.

This clonotype was seen just once. V gene TRBV19 combines with J gene TRBJ2-7; possibly TRBD2 for D (5 bases). V lost 5 bases to trimming and J lost 2 bases, with 10 bases between them. Germline CDR1 is LNHDA and CDR2 is SQIVND (reference sequence). The CDR3 is 13 amino acids. The CDR3 coding sequence is TGTGCCAGTAGTTTGAGGGCCGCCTACGAGCAGTACTTC. It yields the protein CASSLRAAYEQYF.

In its sample, this clonotype was seen many times. The chain couples TRBV11-2 to TRBJ2-3; D unresolved. The germline V and J ends were trimmed by 5 bases and 1 base, with 10 bases remaining between them. This CDR3 has 14 amino acids. The V gene's germline CDR1 is SGHAT and CDR2 FQNNGV. CDR3: CASSPDGRTDTQYF. CDR3 nucleotide sequence: TGTGCCAGCAGCCCGGACGGACGCACAGATACGCAGTATTTT.

Remarks on this clonotype: Being one base from a much bigger clone, this may be a read error. The genes are TRBV9 and TRBJ2-1, with 10 bases aligning to TRBD2. The CDR3 is 16 residues long. CDR1 is SGDLS and CDR2 is YYNGEE in the germline V gene. The CDR3 sequence is CASSVDPAGGPNEQSF. Written as DNA, the CDR3 is TGTGCCAGCAGCGTAGACCCAGCGGGAGGGCCGAATGAGCAGTCCTTC.